The 22 T cell receptor beta chains reported below all come from one sample, sequenced in a study of PD-L1 blockade in urothelial cancer. Profiled with immunoSEQ multiplex PCR; TCRdb holds only in-frame clones, not every one. Found here are around 25,000 clones, around 90% of them singletons; the top ten hold around 2.9%. The sample here was PBMCs, taken around atezolizumab (anti-PD-L1) treatment. Receptor source: a man between 50 and 59 years old with urothelial cancer.

The chain is built from TRBV25-1 and TRBJ2-3, with TRBD2 matching over 9 bases. Per germline, CDR1 MGHDK and CDR2 SYGVNS. V trimming: 2 bases; J trimming: 4 bases; junction bases outside the gene matches: 4. The length of the CDR3 is 15 residues. CDR3 residues: CASSEGLAIPDTQYF. DNA of the CDR3: TGTGCCAGCAGTGAAGGACTAGCGATCCCAGATACGCAGTATTTT.

V usage is TRBV10-3 and J usage is TRBJ1-5; TRBD1 is a possible D gene (5 bases). This CDR3 contains 15 residues. Trimming took 1 base from V and 5 from J, leaving 12 bases between them. The germline V gene encodes CDR1 ENHRY and CDR2 SYGVKD. The CDR3 DNA follows: TGTGCCATCAGTGAGTACCAGGGAAGGGATCAGCCCCAGCATTTT. Translation: CAISEYQGRDQPQHF.

The rearrangement uses TRBV14 and TRBJ1-6; the match to TRBD1 covers 7 bases. Germline V gene data show CDR1 as SGHDN and CDR2 as FVKESK. The trim removed 0 bases at V and 9 bases at J, leaving 5 bases unmatched. The length of the CDR3 is 15 residues. CDR3 in amino acids: CASSQDQGVGSPLHF. CDR3 sequence (DNA): TGTGCCAGCAGCCAAGACCAGGGGGTTGGTTCACCCCTCCACTTT.

The chain's CDR3 is CASSPRTGQGTGELFF. The DNA for the CDR3 is TGTGCCAGCAGCCCACGAACGGGACAGGGAACCGGGGAGCTGTTTTTT. This sequence joins TRBV9 and TRBJ2-2, with 9 nucleotides matching TRBD1. Trimming at V came to 4 bases and at J to 5 bases, leaving 9 bases not matched to a gene. The CDR3 has 16 amino acids. From germline, CDR1 is SGDLS and CDR2 YYNGEE. The complete variable domain, with remaining parts taken from reference TRBV9 and TRBJ2-2, reads DSGVTQTPKHLITATGQRVTLRCSPRSGDLSVYWYQQSLDQGLQFLIQYYNGEERAKGNILERFSAQQFPDLHSELNLSSLELGDSALYFCASSPRTGQGTGELFFGEGSRLTVL.

The genes are TRBV4-2 and TRBJ2-3; TRBD2 aligns across 8 bases. Germline V gene lookup returns CDR1 LGHNA and CDR2 YNFKEQ. The CDR3 has 18 amino acids. The junction had 8 bases not matched to a gene; V was cut back by 0 bases and J by 0 bases. The CDR3, as DNA: TGTGCCAGCAGCCAAGATCCCGGTAGCGGGACTAGCACAGATACGCAGTATTTT. Translating gives CASSQDPGSGTSTDTQYF.

V usage is TRBV11-2 and J usage is TRBJ2-3; TRBD2 is a possible D gene (6 bases). V lost 1 base and J lost 3, with 8 bases in between. This CDR3 has 14 residues. CDR1 SGHAT and CDR2 FQNNGV come from the germline V gene. CDR3 in amino acids: CASSLGLVTDTQYF. The CDR3 DNA is TGTGCCAGCAGCTTAGGACTAGTAACAGATACGCAGTATTTT.

The chain carries TRBV9 and TRBJ2-5, with 9 bases fitting TRBD1. Per germline, CDR1 SGDLS and CDR2 YYNGEE. There are 16 residues in the CDR3. V trimming: 4 bases; J trimming: 5 bases; junction bases outside the gene matches: 12. The DNA of the CDR3 is TGTGCCAGCAGCCTACGCCGGGACAGGGAGGAGGAGACCCAGTACTTC. Residues: CASSLRRDREEETQYF.

This chain joins TRBV5-1 and TRBJ2-7, with 7 bases identical to TRBD1. Germline V gene lookup returns CDR1 SGHRS and CDR2 YFSETQ. The CDR3 has 14 amino acids. V was pared by 5 bases and J by 2 bases, with 7 bases of the junction left unmatched. The CDR3 is CASRPDTGAYEQYF. DNA of the CDR3: TGCGCCAGCAGACCAGACACAGGGGCCTACGAGCAGTACTTC.

This chain connects TRBV29-1 to TRBJ1-2, with a possible D match to TRBD1 (5 bases). The germline CDR1 and CDR2 sequences are SQVTM and ANQGSEA. The CDR3 covers 15 residues. V was shortened by 3 bases and J by 6 bases, with 20 bases between the two germline ends. The CDR3 DNA reads as TGCAGCGTTGACGCGGTCGGACGGGGGAGAGATGGCTACACCTTC. Translating it yields CSVDAVGRGRDGYTF. Complete variable domain (other parts from reference TRBV29-1 and TRBJ1-2): SAVISQKPSRDICQRGTSLTIQCQVDSQVTMMFWYRQQPGQSLTLIATANQGSEATYESGFVIDKFPISRPNLTFSTLTVSNMSPEDSSIYLCSVDAVGRGRDGYTFGSGTRLTVV.

The CDR3 reads CALRDRGRSGETQYF. Written as DNA, the CDR3 is TGTGCCCTCCGGGACAGGGGGCGTTCGGGGGAGACCCAGTACTTC. The V call is TRBV30, the J call TRBJ2-5; 12 bases match TRBD1. J was trimmed by 5 bases and V by 8 bases; bases with no gene match: 12. Germline values: CDR1 GTSNPN, CDR2 SVGIG (reference sequence). CDR3 length: 15 amino acids.

The chain couples TRBV5-6 to TRBJ2-6, with 9 bases identical to TRBD1. The V gene end was trimmed by 3 bases and the J gene end by 2 bases; junction bases not matched to a gene: 6. CDR1 and CDR2 from the germline V gene are SGHDT and YYEEEE. The CDR3 has 17 residues. For the CDR3, the DNA is TGTGCCAGCAGCTCCCTCGGGACAGGGACTGGGGCCAACGTCCTGACTTTC. This gives the protein CASSSLGTGTGANVLTF.

The DNA of the CDR3 is TGTGCCAGCAGCCCACCTGATGGGGGGTGGGAGACCCAGTACTTC. Translating it yields CASSPPDGGWETQYF. J is TRBJ2-5 and V is TRBV11-1, with TRBD2 as a possible D gene (6 bases). Germline assignment: CDR1 SGHAT and CDR2 FQDESV (reference sequence). V was clipped by 5 bases and J by 5 bases, with 18 bases between them. The CDR3 runs 15 residues.

In DNA, the CDR3 is TGTGCCAGCAGCCTTCATGAGGACCAGTACTTC. Amino acids: CASSLHEDQYF. This chain links TRBV11-2 with TRBJ2-5; D is uncertain. Trimming took 5 bases from V and 10 from J, leaving 11 bases between them. The CDR3 covers 11 residues. From germline, CDR1 is SGHAT and CDR2 FQNNGV.

The genes are TRBV4-2 and TRBJ2-7, with a possible D match to TRBD2 (6 bases). Germline V gene sequence: CDR1 LGHNA, CDR2 YNFKEQ. Trimming shortened V by 7 bases and J by 1 base, and 11 bases separated the two germline ends. The CDR3 sequence is 13 residues long. CDR3 sequence reads: CASNGGGSYEQYF. The DNA of the CDR3 is TGTGCCAGCAACGGGGGAGGATCCTACGAGCAGTACTTC.

The rearrangement links TRBV7-2 to TRBJ2-7; 14 nucleotides line up with TRBD2. The length of the CDR3 is 17 residues. CDR1 and CDR2 from the germline V gene are SGHTA and FQGNSA. V was clipped by 4 bases and J by 2 bases; unmatched bases: 7. The CDR3 DNA is TGTGCCAGCAGCTCACAATCGGGACTAGCGGGAGCCTACGAGCAGTACTTC. As protein: CASSSQSGLAGAYEQYF.

The gene calls are TRBV5-4 and TRBJ2-7; a possible D gene is TRBD2 (6 bases). Germline V CDR1 and CDR2: SGHNT, YYREEE (reference sequence). This CDR3 contains 14 residues. Trimming took off 4 bases at V and 6 bases at J, with 17 bases between the two ends. CDR3 protein: CASSDTSNRGEQYF. The CDR3 DNA reads as TGTGCCAGCAGCGATACTAGCAACCGGGGCGAGCAGTACTTC.

The genes are TRBV30 and TRBJ2-5; 9 nucleotides align to TRBD1. Trimming took 2 bases from V and 4 from J; bases not matched to a gene: 5. Per germline, CDR1 GTSNPN and CDR2 SVGIG (reference sequence). This CDR3 is built from 14 residues. The CDR3 loop reads CAWSTGGTRETQYF. The CDR3 nucleotides are TGTGCCTGGAGTACAGGGGGCACGAGAGAGACCCAGTACTTC. The full variable domain, its missing parts supplied by reference TRBV30 and TRBJ2-5, is SQTIHQWPATLVQPVGSPLSLECTVEGTSNPNLYWYRQAAGRGLQLLFYSVGIGQISSEVPQNLSASRPQDRQFILSSKKLLLSDSGFYLCAWSTGGTRETQYFGPGTRLLVL.

The chain employs TRBV28 and TRBJ2-2, with TRBD2 matching over 8 bases. Germline trimming cut 11 bases from V and 5 bases from J; bases unmatched to any gene: 13. Germline loops: CDR1 MDHEN, CDR2 SYDVKM. The CDR3 is made up of 15 amino acids. Written as DNA, the CDR3 is TGTGCCTGCCTGGGGTTAGCGGGACAAACCGGGGAGCTGTTTTTT. It is translated as CACLGLAGQTGELFF.

The sample holds a few counts of this clone. The chain employs TRBV5-1 and TRBJ1-1, with D maybe TRBD1 (6 bases). CDR1 SGHRS and CDR2 YFSETQ come from the germline V gene. The CDR3 length is 14 residues. V gave up 5 bases and J gave up 1 base, with 12 bases separating them. The CDR3 DNA sequence: TGCGCCAGCAGTTTAGCGACAGGGAACACTGAAGCTTTCTTT. Amino acid sequence: CASSLATGNTEAFF.

Here the CDR3 reads CATSGPGQGTRETQYF. CDR3 bases: TGTGCCACCAGCGGGCCGGGACAGGGGACGCGAGAGACCCAGTACTTC. This chain uses TRBV15 with TRBJ2-5; 10 bases map to TRBD1. Germline V gives CDR1 LNHNV, CDR2 YYDKDF (reference sequence). J gave up 4 bases and V 5 bases, and 10 bases lay outside the gene matches. The CDR3 loop spans 16 amino acids.

V gene TRBV5-4 combines with J gene TRBJ2-7; TRBD2 matches at 13 bases. V lost 4 bases to trimming and J lost 7 bases; unmatched junction nucleotides: 8. The germline V gene has CDR1 SGHNT and CDR2 YYREEE (reference sequence). The CDR3 has 15 amino acids. In DNA form, the CDR3 reads TGTGCCAGCAGCCCTACTAGCGGGAGGGCCAGAGAGCAGTACTTC. Protein product: CASSPTSGRAREQYF. Complete variable domain (other parts from reference TRBV5-4 and TRBJ2-7): ETGVTQSPTHLIKTRGQQVTLRCSSQSGHNTVSWYQQALGQGPQFIFQYYREEENGRGNFPPRFSGLQFPNYSSELNVNALELDDSALYLCASSPTSGRAREQYFGPGTRLTVT.

The chain combines TRBV5-8 with TRBJ2-1, with TRBD1 matching over 8 bases. The J segment lost 5 bases and the V segment lost 1 base, leaving 5 bases of the junction unmatched. This CDR3 has 15 amino acids. Germline V gene data show CDR1 as SGHTS and CDR2 as YDEGEE. CDR3 amino acids: CASSLFQGADNEQFF. For the CDR3, the DNA is TGTGCCAGCAGCTTGTTTCAGGGGGCGGACAATGAGCAGTTCTTC.